This record looks at one T cell receptor beta chain sequence and its context. With V trimmed by 4 bases and J by 4 bases, 5 bases remained unmatched. The length of the CDR3 is 14 residues. Germline V gene data show CDR1 as KGHDR and CDR2 as SFDVKD. Clones were sequenced by immunoSEQ multiplex PCR, and TCRdb holds only the in-frame ones, with some missing. The sample yields 200,000 to 250,000 clones, approximately 84% seen once. The sample comes from a study of blood T cell repertoires in COVID-19. The clonotype comes from a woman between 45 and 60 years old with active or convalescent COVID-19. Sample: peripheral blood. The chain combines TRBV24-1 with TRBJ1-2, with 7 bases lining up with TRBD1. The CDR3 loop is CATSDRGTVYGYTF. The DNA of the CDR3 is TGTGCCACCAGTGACCGGGGGACAGTCTATGGCTACACCTTC.